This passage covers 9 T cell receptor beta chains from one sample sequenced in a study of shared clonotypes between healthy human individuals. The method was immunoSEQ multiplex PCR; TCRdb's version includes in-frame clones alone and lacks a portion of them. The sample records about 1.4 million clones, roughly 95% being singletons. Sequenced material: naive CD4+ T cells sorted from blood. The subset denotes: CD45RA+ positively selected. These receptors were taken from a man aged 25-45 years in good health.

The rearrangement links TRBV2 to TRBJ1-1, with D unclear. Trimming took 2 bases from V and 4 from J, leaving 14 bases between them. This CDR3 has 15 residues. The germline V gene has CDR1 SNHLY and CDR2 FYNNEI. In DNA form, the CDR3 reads TGTGCCAGCAGTGAAAGTATCGGTAGGGTCACTGAAGCTTTCTTT. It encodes CASSESIGRVTEAFF.

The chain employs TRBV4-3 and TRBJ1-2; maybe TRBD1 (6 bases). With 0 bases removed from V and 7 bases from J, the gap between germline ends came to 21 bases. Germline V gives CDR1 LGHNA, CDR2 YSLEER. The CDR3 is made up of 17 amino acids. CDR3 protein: CASSQDLQGRQLGGYTF. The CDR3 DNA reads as TGCGCCAGCAGCCAAGATCTACAGGGCCGCCAATTGGGTGGCTACACCTTC.

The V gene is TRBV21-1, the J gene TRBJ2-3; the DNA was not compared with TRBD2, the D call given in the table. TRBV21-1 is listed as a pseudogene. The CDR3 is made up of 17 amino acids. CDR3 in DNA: TGTGCCAGCGCCCCAAAACCCCCTAGCGGTAGCACAGATACGCAGTATTTT. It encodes CASAPKPPSGSTDTQYF.

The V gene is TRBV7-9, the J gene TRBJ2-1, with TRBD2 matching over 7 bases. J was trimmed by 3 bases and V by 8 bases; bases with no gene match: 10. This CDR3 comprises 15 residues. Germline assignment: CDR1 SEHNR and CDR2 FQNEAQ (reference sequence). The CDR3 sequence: CASVSGTGGYNEQFF. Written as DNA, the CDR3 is TGTGCCAGCGTATCAGGGACGGGGGGCTACAATGAGCAGTTCTTC.

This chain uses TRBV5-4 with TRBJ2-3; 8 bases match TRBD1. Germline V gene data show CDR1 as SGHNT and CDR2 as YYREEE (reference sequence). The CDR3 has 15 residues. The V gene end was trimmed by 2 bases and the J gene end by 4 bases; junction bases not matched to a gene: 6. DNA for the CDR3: TGTGCCAGCAGCTTTACAGGGGGAGGCGCAGATACGCAGTATTTT. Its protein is CASSFTGGGADTQYF.

The CDR3 nucleotides read TGCAGTGGCCGGGGTGCCGGGGAGCTGTTTTTT. Translating gives CSGRGAGELFF. The rearrangement joins TRBV20-1 to TRBJ2-2; D is possibly TRBD2 (5 bases). This CDR3 has 11 amino acids. V lost 7 bases and J 6 bases, leaving 9 bases between the germline ends. Germline V gene lookup returns CDR1 DFQATT and CDR2 SNEGSKA (reference sequence).

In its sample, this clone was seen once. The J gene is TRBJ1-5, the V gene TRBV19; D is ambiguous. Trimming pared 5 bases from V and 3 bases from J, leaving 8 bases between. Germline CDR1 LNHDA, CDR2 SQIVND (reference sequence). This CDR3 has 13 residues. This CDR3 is CASSWGANQPQHF. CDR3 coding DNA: TGTGCCAGTAGTTGGGGTGCCAATCAGCCCCAGCATTTT.

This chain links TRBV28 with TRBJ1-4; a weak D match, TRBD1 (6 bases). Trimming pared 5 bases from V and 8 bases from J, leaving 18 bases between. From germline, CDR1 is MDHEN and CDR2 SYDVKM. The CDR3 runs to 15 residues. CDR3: CASSGGHRGTEKLFF. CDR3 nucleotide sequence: TGTGCCAGCAGTGGAGGACATAGGGGGACCGAAAAACTGTTTTTT.

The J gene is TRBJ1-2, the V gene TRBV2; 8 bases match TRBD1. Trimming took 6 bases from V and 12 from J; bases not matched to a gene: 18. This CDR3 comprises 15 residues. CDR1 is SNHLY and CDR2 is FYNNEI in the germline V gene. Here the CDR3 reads CASSVLQGGPELDTF. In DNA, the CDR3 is TGTGCCAGCAGCGTACTACAGGGGGGTCCTGAATTGGACACCTTC.